These 28 T cell receptor beta chains were sequenced from one sample in a study of T cells in Graves' hyperthyroidism and ophthalmopathy. It was RNA transcripts that yielded the amplified TCR beta CDR3 regions. The HTBI set primed first-round TCR CDR3 RT-PCR. TCRdb re-called the multiplex PCR reads through MiXCR, storing one row per CDR3 protein. This sample has about 290,000 distinct CDR3 sequences, with 15% to 20% found just once. Sequenced material: blood. These receptor sequences come from a man younger than 45 with Graves' hyperthyroidism.

The rearrangement uses TRBV9 and TRBJ2-1, with D possibly being TRBD2 (6 bases). Germline V CDR1 and CDR2: SGDLS, YYNGEE. This CDR3 is 15 amino acids long. V was cut by 0 bases and J by 6 bases, with 13 bases left in between. CDR3 in amino acids: CASSVAAIGGNEQFF. CDR3 nucleotide sequence: TGTGCCAGCAGCGTAGCTGCGATCGGGGGCAATGAGCAGTTCTTC.

This clonotype appeared a few times. This chain uses TRBV3-1 with TRBJ1-1, with D maybe TRBD1 (6 bases). The CDR3 contains 16 residues. Trimming took 2 bases from V and 10 from J, leaving 23 bases between them. The V gene's germline CDR1 is LGHDT and CDR2 YNNKEL (reference sequence). The CDR3 sequence: CASSQTPGTPKYGAFF. The CDR3 coding sequence is TGTGCCAGCAGCCAAACCCCCGGGACACCGAAGTACGGAGCTTTCTTT.

In its sample, this clonotype was seen a few times. The V and J genes are TRBV7-6 and TRBJ2-2; D perhaps matches TRBD2 (5 bases). Germline V gene sequence: CDR1 SGHVS, CDR2 FNYEAQ. This CDR3 contains 15 residues. The V gene lost 6 bases and the J gene lost 4 bases, with 15 bases spanning the gap. CDR3 loop: CASSLILAGTGELFF. In DNA form, the CDR3 reads TGTGCCAGCAGTTTAATCCTAGCTGGCACCGGGGAGCTGTTTTTT.

This clonotype was recorded at least ten times. The chain links TRBV11-3 to TRBJ2-1, with D maybe TRBD2 (5 bases). CDR1 is SGHNT and CDR2 is YENEEA in the germline V gene. The ends were cut back, 1 base at V and 9 bases at J, with 7 bases in the middle. This CDR3 is built from 12 residues. The CDR3 DNA sequence: TGTGCCAGCAGCTTAGGAGGGAGTGAGCAGTTCTTC. Translation: CASSLGGSEQFF.

The chain has TRBV7-9 and TRBJ2-7; 7 bases are a match to TRBD1. Germline V gene sequence: CDR1 SEHNR, CDR2 FQNEAQ (reference sequence). The CDR3 length is 13 residues. V lost 5 bases and J lost 6; bases outside the gene matches: 7. CDR3 nucleotides: TGTGCCAGCAGCAAGGGACAGCCTGGCGAGCAGTACTTC. Protein product: CASSKGQPGEQYF. The full variable domain, in which reference TRBV7-9 and TRBJ2-7 provide the parts outside the CDR3, is DTGVSQNPRHKITKRGQNVTFRCDPISEHNRLYWYRQTLGQGPEFLTYFQNEAQLEKSRLLSDRFSAERPKGSFSTLEIQRTEQGDSAMYLCASSKGQPGEQYFGPGTRLTVT.

In its sample, this clonotype was seen many times. V is TRBV18 and J is TRBJ1-1; unclear D gene. The CDR3 is 15 amino acids. Germline CDR1 and CDR2: KGHSH and LQKENI. V lost 5 bases and J lost 5, with 18 bases in between. Written as DNA, the CDR3 is TGTGCCAGCTCAGATAAACAGAGTGAAACGACTGAAGCTTTCTTT. It specifies CASSDKQSETTEAFF.

V gene TRBV27 combines with J gene TRBJ2-2; D perhaps matches TRBD2 (6 bases). This CDR3 region has 15 residues. CDR1 MNHEY and CDR2 SMNVEV come from the germline V gene (reference sequence). V gave up 7 bases and J gave up 6 bases, with 18 bases separating them. The CDR3: CASTSRWEVAGELFF. As DNA, the CDR3 is TGTGCCAGCACCTCCCGGTGGGAGGTAGCCGGGGAGCTGTTTTTT.

The chain has TRBV5-5 and TRBJ2-4, with D perhaps being TRBD1 or TRBD2 (5 bases each). The CDR3 totals 17 residues. Germline CDR1 and CDR2: SGHKS and YYEKEE (reference sequence). V gave up 1 base and J gave up 7 bases, with 21 bases separating them. The DNA of the CDR3 is TGTGCCAGCAGCTTGTATCGGGGCGAAAAGCTAAGGAACATTCAGTACTTC. Its protein is CASSLYRGEKLRNIQYF.

This clonotype was picked up one time. J is TRBJ1-2 and V is TRBV11-2; no clear D gene. This CDR3 region has 13 residues. The V and J ends lost 2 bases and 6 bases respectively, with 10 bases between them. CDR1 is SGHAT, CDR2 FQNNGV, per germline. CDR3 protein: CASSLFLGDGYTF. The CDR3 DNA follows: TGTGCCAGCAGCTTATTTTTGGGTGATGGCTACACCTTC.

The chain recombines TRBV29-1 with TRBJ2-1; 10 positions match TRBD2. The CDR3 sequence is 16 residues long. The V segment lost 7 bases and the J segment 5 bases; nucleotides outside the gene matches: 14. From germline, CDR1 is SQVTM and CDR2 ANQGSEA. In nucleotides, the CDR3 is TGCAGCGCCTCCCCTAGCGGGAGACCGTCCAACAATGAGCAGTTCTTC. This translates into CSASPSGRPSNNEQFF.

This clonotype occurred many times. The DNA of the CDR3 is TGCGCCAGCAGTCCTAGCACCGGTAACGAGCAGTACTTC. Translating gives CASSPSTGNEQYF. This chain uses TRBV10-2 with TRBJ2-7, with D possibly TRBD2 on 5 matching bases. This CDR3 contains 13 residues. Germline loops: CDR1 WSHSY, CDR2 SAAADI. V dropped 5 bases and J dropped 5 bases, with 13 bases sitting between them.

The rearrangement joins TRBV13 to TRBJ2-3; no reliable D call. This CDR3 region has 18 residues. V was pared by 0 bases and J by 2 bases, with 18 bases between. Germline-derived CDR1 and CDR2 are PRHDT and FYEKMQ (reference sequence). This CDR3 is CASSLGGRTQHLTDTQYF. The CDR3 region has the DNA TGTGCCAGCAGCTTAGGAGGAAGGACCCAACATCTCACAGATACGCAGTATTTT.

This clonotype appeared many times. The chain links TRBV20-1 to TRBJ1-2, with unresolved D. V gave up 3 bases and J gave up 2 bases, with 13 bases separating them. Germline V gene data show CDR1 as DFQATT and CDR2 as SNEGSKA (reference sequence). The CDR3 has 14 residues. Here the CDR3 reads CSARPLVANYGYTF. CDR3 DNA: TGCAGTGCTAGGCCCTTGGTAGCAAACTATGGCTACACCTTC.

The chain carries TRBV7-3 and TRBJ1-5; D is unresolved. Deletions cut 4 bases from V and 8 bases from J, with 12 bases between. Germline V gene sequence: CDR1 SGHTA, CDR2 FQGTGA. The CDR3 length is 13 residues. The CDR3 sequence is CASSSGPNKPQHF. The CDR3 DNA sequence: TGTGCCAGCAGCTCCGGGCCTAATAAGCCCCAGCATTTT. Full variable domain (rest looked up from reference TRBV7-3 and TRBJ1-5): GAGVSQTPSNKVTEKGKYVELRCDPISGHTALYWYRQSLGQGPEFLIYFQGTGAADDSGLPNDRFFAVRPEGSVSTLKIQRTERGDSAVYLCASSSGPNKPQHFGDGTRLSIL.

CDR3 region: CASNIAGELFF. For the CDR3, the DNA is TGTGCCAGCAATATCGCCGGGGAGCTGTTTTTT. J is TRBJ2-2 and V is TRBV2; D gene unclear. Trimming took 7 bases from V and 6 from J, leaving 6 bases between them. The CDR3 totals 11 residues. Germline lookup yields CDR1 SNHLY and CDR2 FYNNEI.

V is TRBV29-1 and J is TRBJ2-5; the D call may be TRBD1 or TRBD2 (5 bases each). The V gene's germline CDR1 is SQVTM and CDR2 ANQGSEA. The CDR3 totals 12 residues. The V end was cut by 3 bases, the J end by 4 bases, with 9 bases between. The CDR3 sequence: CSVDDSGETQYF. CDR3 nucleotide sequence: TGCAGCGTTGATGACAGCGGAGAGACCCAGTACTTC.

The table lists this clonotype with many counts. The chain uses TRBV12-3 or TRBV12-4 and TRBJ1-1; perhaps TRBD1 as D (5 bases). V was pared by 2 bases and J by 5 bases, with 9 bases between. This CDR3 has 13 amino acids. In DNA form, the CDR3 reads TGTGCCAGCAGTTTACCTCAGGGTACTGAAGCTTTCTTT. Protein: CASSLPQGTEAFF.

Many counts were recorded for this clonotype. The chain links TRBV6-2 or TRBV6-3 to TRBJ2-7; 8 nucleotides match TRBD2. V shed 6 bases and J 8 bases; nucleotides not matched to a gene: 9. The CDR3 is 13 residues long. Germline assignment: CDR1 MNHEY and CDR2 SVGEGT. The CDR3 loop is CASSPTSGSQQYF. In DNA form, the CDR3 reads TGTGCCAGCAGCCCCACTAGCGGAAGCCAGCAGTACTTC.

This clonotype has ten or more counts. The V call is TRBV7-2, the J call TRBJ2-1; 7 positions match TRBD2. Germline V lookup: CDR1 SGHTA, CDR2 FQGNSA. Trimming cost V 4 bases and J 3 bases; bases outside gene matches: 6. The CDR3 has 15 amino acids. CDR3 DNA sequence: TGTGCCAGCAGCTCACCCCCGGGGGGCTACAATGAGCAGTTCTTC. Its protein product is CASSSPPGGYNEQFF.

This clonotype has at least ten counts. The chain is built from TRBV11-2 and TRBJ2-7; D perhaps matches TRBD2 (6 bases). The CDR3 is 15 amino acids. Germline CDR1 is SGHAT and CDR2 is FQNNGV. V was trimmed by 1 base and J by 2 bases, leaving 12 bases between them. The CDR3 here is CASSLGREIAYEQYF. DNA of the CDR3: TGTGCCAGCAGCTTAGGACGGGAGATCGCCTACGAGCAGTACTTC.

Note on this clonotype: A much larger clone lies one base from this, so it may be a read error. The V and J genes are TRBV12-3 or TRBV12-4 and TRBJ1-2, with TRBD1 as a possible D gene (5 bases). The CDR3 consists of 12 residues. CDR3 sequence (DNA): TGTGCCAGCAGTCCCCAGAGTTGGGGCTACGCCTTC. It translates to CASSPQSWGYAF.

There are a few counts of this clonotype. The V gene is TRBV7-3, the J gene TRBJ2-2; D possibly corresponds to TRBD2 (6 bases). V shed 3 bases and J shed 6 bases, with 8 bases lying between them. The CDR3 sequence is 13 residues long. Per germline, CDR1 SGHTA and CDR2 FQGTGA. The CDR3 sequence is CASSLTRPGELFF. DNA of the CDR3: TGTGCCAGCAGCTTGACTAGACCCGGGGAGCTGTTTTTT.

The chain joins TRBV7-2 to TRBJ1-2; maybe TRBD1 (6 bases). V lost 4 bases to trimming and J lost 3 bases, with 18 bases between them. The CDR3 length is 16 residues. Germline CDR1 and CDR2: SGHTA and FQGNSA. Here the CDR3 DNA reads TGTGCCAGCAGCTCAGTGTCGGGGGGCCCCTACTATGGCTACACCTTC. This gives the protein CASSSVSGGPYYGYTF.

Details on this clonotype: A much larger clonotype is one base distant, so this may be a read error. The chain is built from TRBV10-3 and TRBJ2-7; 10 bases match TRBD2. CDR1 is ENHRY and CDR2 is SYGVKD in the germline V gene. This CDR3 is built from 16 residues. V dropped 6 bases and J dropped 6; count of bases not matched to a gene: 14. The CDR3 DNA reads TGTGCCATCAGCCCCGGACCAGCGGGAGGGCAGGGCGAGCAGTACTTC. This sequence encodes CAISPGPAGGQGEQYF.

This clonotype has a handful of counts. The V gene is TRBV9, the J gene TRBJ2-7; D possibly matches TRBD1 or TRBD2 (5 bases each). CDR1 SGDLS and CDR2 YYNGEE come from the germline V gene. Trimming removed 0 bases at V and 2 bases at J, with 15 bases between. The CDR3 loop spans 16 amino acids. CDR3: CASSVGTGRKPYEQYF. Written as DNA, the CDR3 is TGTGCCAGCAGCGTAGGTACGGGACGAAAACCCTACGAGCAGTACTTC.

In its sample, this clonotype was seen many times. The chain combines TRBV5-1 with TRBJ2-7, with TRBD2 matching over 8 bases. The CDR3 runs 15 residues. CDR1 is SGHRS, CDR2 YFSETQ, per germline. J was trimmed by 1 base and V by 4 bases; bases with no gene match: 7. CDR3 sequence reads: CASSTSGSRSYEQYF. Written as DNA, the CDR3 is TGCGCCAGCAGCACCAGCGGGAGTCGGTCCTACGAGCAGTACTTC. The complete variable domain, with remaining parts taken from reference TRBV5-1 and TRBJ2-7, reads KAGVTQTPRYLIKTRGQQVTLSCSPISGHRSVSWYQQTPGQGLQFLFEYFSETQRNKGNFPGRFSGRQFSNSRSEMNVSTLELGDSALYLCASSTSGSRSYEQYFGPGTRLTVT.

This clonotype was counted between two and nine times. Relative to the germline gene, one junction end is altered; a read error may explain this. The chain employs TRBV2 and TRBJ1-2, with 9 positions matching TRBD1. The germline V gene encodes CDR1 SNHLY and CDR2 FYNNEI. This CDR3 is built from 16 residues. The CDR3 protein is CASTYRGQLTNCGYTF. As DNA, the CDR3 is TGTGCCAGCACTTACAGGGGGCAGTTAACTAACTGTGGCTACACCTTC.

The V call is TRBV20-1, the J call TRBJ2-1, with 9 bases lining up with TRBD2. Germline V lookup: CDR1 DFQATT, CDR2 SNEGSKA (reference sequence). CDR3 length: 16 residues. With V trimmed by 2 bases and J by 1 base, 6 bases remained unmatched. CDR3 sequence (DNA): TGCAGTGCTAGACCCCCTCTAGCGGGGTCCTACAATGAGCAGTTCTTC. Protein product: CSARPPLAGSYNEQFF.